This T cell receptor beta chain was identified in a study of cytomegalovirus exposure and HLA in healthy donors. V trimming: 4 bases; J trimming: 5 bases; junction bases outside the gene matches: 5. This CDR3 has 15 residues. The germline gives CDR1 SGHRS, CDR2 YFSETQ. PCR was performed using 60 Vbeta and 13 Jbeta primers. Here immunoSEQ multiplex PCR was the method, and the copy in TCRdb shows in-frame clones only, minus some. The sample gives about 110,000 clones, nearly 80% of which show up once; 1.3% is in the top ten. With respect to this clone: Antigen unknown.

Healthy bone marrow donors made up the donor group. Study outcomes and limitations: TRBV6-2, TRBV6-3 and some other V segments were unresolvable in 87-base-pair reads.

Sequenced sample: PBMCs. The chain couples TRBV5-1 to TRBJ2-4, with 11 bases identical to TRBD2. The clonotype comes from a woman aged 30 to 39 in good health and CMV-seronegative. CDR3 in DNA: TGCGCCAGCAGCGGACGTAGCGGGAGGGAAAACATTCAGTACTTC. This translates into CASSGRSGRENIQYF.